This T cell receptor (beta chain) was profiled in a study of T cells after yellow fever vaccination. General study findings and limits: There was a small share of clonotypes that showed up in both the CD4 and CD8 compartments.

As concerns this clonotype: Its antigen is still unknown.

Making TCR cDNA involved 5'RACE template switching, which added UMIs and a universal primer site. TCRdb re-called the 5' RACE reads with MiXCR, one entry per CDR3 protein. There are hundreds of thousands of distinct CDR3 sequences in the sample; approximately 4% occur only once, and 20% to 25% lies in the top ten. Germline CDR1 is SGHRS and CDR2 is YFSETQ. Trimming removed 0 bases from V and 4 bases from J, with 15 bases in between. The CDR3 is 16 amino acids. The sequences come from PBMCs, collected 5 days after the yellow fever booster vaccination. V and J are TRBV5-1 and TRBJ2-3; D perhaps matches TRBD1 (6 bases). This sequence originates from a man younger than 30 who received the YFV17D yellow fever vaccine. The CDR3 is CASSLAIGAGADTQYF. CDR3 nucleotide sequence: TGCGCCAGCAGCTTGGCCATCGGGGCAGGGGCAGATACGCAGTATTTT.